Here is one TCR beta chain with its context. The data were taken from a study of T cell responses to AZD1222 COVID-19 vaccine. Clones were sequenced by immunoSEQ multiplex PCR, and TCRdb holds only the in-frame ones, with some missing. The sample includes about 81,000 clones, approximately 90% of them seen just once. The CDR3 is made up of 14 amino acids. Per the germline V gene, CDR1 is LGHDT and CDR2 is YNNKEL (reference sequence). With 0 bases removed from V and 6 bases from J, the gap between germline ends came to 9 bases. The chain has TRBV3-1 (or the pseudogene TRBV3-2) and TRBJ1-5; no clear D. Sequenced here: peripheral blood, sampled 28 days after the second AZD1222 dose. The sequence derives from an adult who received the AZD1222 COVID-19 vaccine. CDR3 coding DNA: TGTGCCAGCAGCCAAGATCCGGGGATTCAGCCCCAGCATTTT. The encoded protein is CASSQDPGIQPQHF.